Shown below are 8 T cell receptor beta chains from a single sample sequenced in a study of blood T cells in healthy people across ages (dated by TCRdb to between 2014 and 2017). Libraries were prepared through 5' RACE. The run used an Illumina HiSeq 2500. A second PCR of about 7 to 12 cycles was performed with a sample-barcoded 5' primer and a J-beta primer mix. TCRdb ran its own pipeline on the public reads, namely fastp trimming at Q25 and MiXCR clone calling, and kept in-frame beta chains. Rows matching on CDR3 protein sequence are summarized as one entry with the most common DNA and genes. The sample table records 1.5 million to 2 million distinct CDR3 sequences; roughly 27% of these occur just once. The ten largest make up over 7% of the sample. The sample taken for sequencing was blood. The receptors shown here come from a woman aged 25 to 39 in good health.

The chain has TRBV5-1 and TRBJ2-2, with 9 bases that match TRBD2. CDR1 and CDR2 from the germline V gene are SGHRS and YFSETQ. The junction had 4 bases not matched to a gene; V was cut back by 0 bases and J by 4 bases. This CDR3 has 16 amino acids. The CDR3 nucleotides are TGCGCCAGCAGCTTGGTTAGCGGGAGCCTCACCGGGGAGCTGTTTTTT. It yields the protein CASSLVSGSLTGELFF.

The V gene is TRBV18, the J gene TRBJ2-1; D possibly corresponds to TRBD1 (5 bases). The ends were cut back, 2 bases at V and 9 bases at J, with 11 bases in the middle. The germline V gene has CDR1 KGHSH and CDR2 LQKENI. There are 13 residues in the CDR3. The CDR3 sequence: CASSPLGQSEQFF. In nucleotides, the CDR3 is TGTGCCAGCTCACCATTGGGGCAGAGTGAGCAGTTCTTC.

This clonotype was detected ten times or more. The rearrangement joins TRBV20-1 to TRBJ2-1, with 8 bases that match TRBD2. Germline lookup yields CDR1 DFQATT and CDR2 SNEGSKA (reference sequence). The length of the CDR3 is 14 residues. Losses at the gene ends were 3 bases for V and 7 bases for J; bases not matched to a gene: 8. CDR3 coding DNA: TGCAGTGCTAGGCTCAGCGGGAGAAGGAATGAGCAGTTCTTC. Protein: CSARLSGRRNEQFF.

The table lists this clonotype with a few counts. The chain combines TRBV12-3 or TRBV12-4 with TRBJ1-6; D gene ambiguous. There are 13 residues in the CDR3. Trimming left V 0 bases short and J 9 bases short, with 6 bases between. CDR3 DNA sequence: TGTGCCAGCAGTTTAGCGCAAGGTTCACCCCTCCACTTT. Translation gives CASSLAQGSPLHF.

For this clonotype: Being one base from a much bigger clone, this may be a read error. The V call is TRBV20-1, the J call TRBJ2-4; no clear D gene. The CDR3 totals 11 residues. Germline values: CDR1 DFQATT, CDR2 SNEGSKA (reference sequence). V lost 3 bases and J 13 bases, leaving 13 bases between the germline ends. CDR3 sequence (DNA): TGCAGTGCTAGTATCTACAATGAGCAGTACTTC. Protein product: CSASIYNEQYF.

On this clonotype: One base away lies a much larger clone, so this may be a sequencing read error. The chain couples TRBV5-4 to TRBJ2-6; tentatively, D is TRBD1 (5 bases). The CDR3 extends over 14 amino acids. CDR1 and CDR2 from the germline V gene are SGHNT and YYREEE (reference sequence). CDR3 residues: CASRASSGANVRTF. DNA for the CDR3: TGTGCCAGCAGGGCAAGCTCTGGGGCCAACGTCCGGACTTTC.

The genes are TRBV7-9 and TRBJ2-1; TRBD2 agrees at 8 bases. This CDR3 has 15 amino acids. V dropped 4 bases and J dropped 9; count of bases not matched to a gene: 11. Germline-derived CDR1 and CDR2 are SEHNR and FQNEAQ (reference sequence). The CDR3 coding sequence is TGTGCCAGCAGCTCAATGGCGAGCGGGAGCTCTGAGCAGTTCTTC. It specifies CASSSMASGSSEQFF.

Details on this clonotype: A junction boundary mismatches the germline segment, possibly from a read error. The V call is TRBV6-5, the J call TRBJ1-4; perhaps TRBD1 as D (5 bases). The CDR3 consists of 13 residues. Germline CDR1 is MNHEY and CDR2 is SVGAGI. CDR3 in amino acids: CASSYGRRGKLFF. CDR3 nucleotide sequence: TGTGCCAGTAGTTACGGGCGGCGGGGGAAACTGTTTTTT.